Below, 7 T cell receptor beta chains from the same sample are listed, as sequenced in a study of cytomegalovirus exposure and HLA in healthy donors. Amplification used 60 Vbeta primers and 13 Jbeta primers. Libraries were prepared by immunoSEQ multiplex PCR; TCRdb keeps only in-frame clonotypes and omits some of them. Of roughly 280,000 clones listed, around 65% are singletons. The sample comprised PBMCs. These receptors were obtained from a female donor in good health and CMV-seronegative.

The chain is built from TRBV6-6 and TRBJ1-1, with D tentatively TRBD1 (6 bases). Germline CDR1 reads MNHNY; CDR2 reads SVGAGI (reference sequence). V lost 4 bases to trimming and J lost 5 bases, with 8 bases between them. This CDR3 comprises 12 residues. DNA of the CDR3: TGTGCCAGCAGTTTAAGGGGGACTGAAGCTTTCTTT. Translated, it gives CASSLRGTEAFF.

This clone was seen just once. The chain carries TRBV29-1 and TRBJ2-2; D might be TRBD1 (5 bases). Trimming left V 3 bases short and J 2 bases short, with 7 bases between. The length of the CDR3 is 13 residues. From germline, CDR1 is SQVTM and CDR2 ANQGSEA. CDR3 sequence: CSVDRGNTGELFF. CDR3 DNA sequence: TGCAGCGTTGATAGGGGTAACACCGGGGAGCTGTTTTTT.

V and J are TRBV11-3 and TRBJ1-1; perhaps TRBD1 as D (5 bases). Per germline, CDR1 SGHNT and CDR2 YENEEA. Deletions cut 6 bases from V and 5 bases from J, with 16 bases between. The CDR3 is made up of 14 amino acids. The CDR3 reads CASRPNRLYTEAFF. The CDR3 region has the DNA TGTGCCAGCAGACCGAACAGGCTGTATACTGAAGCTTTCTTT.

This clone was seen a few times. This chain links TRBV28 with TRBJ2-1, with 13 bases fitting TRBD2. This CDR3 is built from 15 residues. V was pared by 9 bases and J by 8 bases, with 10 bases of the junction left unmatched. Germline V lookup: CDR1 MDHEN, CDR2 SYDVKM. CDR3 coding DNA: TGTGCCAGTACCACTCCGGGACTAGCGGGGTATGAGCAGTTCTTC. Residues: CASTTPGLAGYEQFF.

The chain uses TRBV6-6 and TRBJ1-1; D unclear. CDR1 MNHNY and CDR2 SVGAGI come from the germline V gene (reference sequence). Deletions cut 6 bases from V and 5 bases from J, with 16 bases between. This CDR3 contains 14 residues. CDR3 coding DNA: TGTGCCAGCAGCCCTTGGAAGGGAGGTACTGAAGCTTTCTTT. Translating gives CASSPWKGGTEAFF.

The chain uses TRBV9 and TRBJ1-1, with D maybe TRBD1 (5 bases). The V gene lost 0 bases and the J gene lost 4 bases, with 13 bases spanning the gap. CDR1 is SGDLS, CDR2 YYNGEE, per germline. This CDR3 has 15 amino acids. The CDR3: CASSVALDSSTEAFF. CDR3 coding DNA: TGTGCCAGCAGCGTAGCGCTCGACAGTTCCACTGAAGCTTTCTTT.

This chain links TRBV6-4 with TRBJ2-7; D perhaps matches TRBD2 (5 bases). Between the trimmed V and J ends, which lost 0 bases and 6 bases, there was a span of 9 bases. Germline CDR1 reads MRHNA; CDR2 reads SNTAGT. This CDR3 contains 13 residues. CDR3 in DNA: TGTGCCAGCAGTGACTCGGCTACTAGCGAGCAGTACTTC. It translates to CASSDSATSEQYF.